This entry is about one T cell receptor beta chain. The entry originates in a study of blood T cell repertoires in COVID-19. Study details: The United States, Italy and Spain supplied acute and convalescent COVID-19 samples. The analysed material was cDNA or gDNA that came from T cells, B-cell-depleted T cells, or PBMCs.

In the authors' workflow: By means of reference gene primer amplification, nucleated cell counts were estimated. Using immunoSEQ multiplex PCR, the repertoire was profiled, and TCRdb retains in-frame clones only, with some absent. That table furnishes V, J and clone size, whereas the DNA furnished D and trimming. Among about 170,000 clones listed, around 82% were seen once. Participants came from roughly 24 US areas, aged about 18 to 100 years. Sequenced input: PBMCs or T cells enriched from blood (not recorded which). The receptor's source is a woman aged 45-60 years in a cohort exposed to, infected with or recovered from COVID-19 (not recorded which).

For the CDR3, the DNA is TGCGCCAGCAGCTTGGGGAACAGGGTGAGCGAGCAGTACTTC. Amino acid sequence: CASSLGNRVSEQYF. V is TRBV5-1 and J is TRBJ2-7, with a tentative D call TRBD1 (6 bases). From germline, CDR1 is SGHRS and CDR2 YFSETQ. The ends were cut back, 0 bases at V and 6 bases at J, with 13 bases in the middle. The CDR3 runs 14 residues.